The sequence of this T cell receptor beta chain was determined in a study of blood T cell repertoires in COVID-19. Study-wide context: Both acute and convalescent COVID-19 samples were obtained from the United States, Italy and Spain. T cells, B-cell-depleted T cells, or PBMCs supplied cDNA or gDNA.

Authors' data handling: Reference gene primer amplification in the assay estimated nucleated cell counts. Sequencing used immunoSEQ multiplex PCR; TCRdb keeps in-frame clones, though not all of them. The DNA was the basis for D and trimming; V, J and clone size are from that table. The top ten hold about 4.3% of the sample, which has fewer than 500,000 clones, 85% to 90% seen once. This clone appeared a few times. Trimming cost V 2 bases and J 2 bases, with 11 bases left between them. This CDR3 region has 15 residues. CDR1 and CDR2 (germline): MNHNS, SASEGT. The sequencing sample was made of peripheral blood. This receptor was taken from a woman aged 25 to 39 with acute or convalescent COVID-19. The chain uses TRBV6-1 and TRBJ2-3; D is unresolved. The CDR3 bases are TGTGCCAGCAGTGAAATTAACAGAAACACAGATACGCAGTATTTT. Translated: CASSEINRNTDTQYF.